This T cell receptor (beta chain) was documented in a study of blood T cell repertoires in COVID-19. Study context: There were acute and convalescent COVID-19 samples, and they came from the United States, Italy and Spain. In each case, the material was cDNA or gDNA derived from T cells, B-cell-depleted T cells, or PBMCs.

This clone was recorded a few times. This CDR3 region has 15 residues. CDR1 and CDR2 (germline): MNHNY, SVGAGI (reference sequence). Trimming left V 6 bases short and J 5 bases short, with 14 bases between. Source study methods: Reference gene primers were amplified, and this amplification served to estimate nucleated cell counts. The repertoire was sequenced with immunoSEQ multiplex PCR; TCRdb's copy has only in-frame clones and lacks some. The V and J calls and clone size are taken from that table; D and trimming were inferred from the DNA. The sample has 60,000 or so clones; around 81% are singletons.

Specimen: peripheral blood. This chain joins TRBV6-6 and TRBJ1-6; tentative D call: TRBD1 (5 bases). The clonotype comes from a human donor in a cohort sampled during active COVID-19. In DNA form, the CDR3 reads TGTGCCAGCAGCAATAGACAGATTAATAATTCACCCCTCCACTTT. Translated: CASSNRQINNSPLHF.